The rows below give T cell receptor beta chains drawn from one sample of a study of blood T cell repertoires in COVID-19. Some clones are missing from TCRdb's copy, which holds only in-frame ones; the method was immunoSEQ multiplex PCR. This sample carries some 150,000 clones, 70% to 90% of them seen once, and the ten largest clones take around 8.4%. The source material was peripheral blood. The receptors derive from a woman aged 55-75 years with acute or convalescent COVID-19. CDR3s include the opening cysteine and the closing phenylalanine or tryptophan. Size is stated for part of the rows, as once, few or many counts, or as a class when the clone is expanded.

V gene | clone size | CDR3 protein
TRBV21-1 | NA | CASSKALMAGGDVYNEQFF
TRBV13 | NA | CASSLVSGGARADTQYF
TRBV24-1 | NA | CATSASTGGVWDEQFF
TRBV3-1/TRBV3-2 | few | CASSHSGGGYNEQFF
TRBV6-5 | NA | CASIPSGGDHNEQFF
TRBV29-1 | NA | CMWTGVYNEQFF
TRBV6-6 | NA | CASSWDTNQPQHF
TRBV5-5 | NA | CASSLVQANTGELFF
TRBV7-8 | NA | CASSLAYTEGPSGNTIYF
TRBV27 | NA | CASSSSGGAHNEQFF
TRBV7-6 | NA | CASSVRAGVDTEAFF
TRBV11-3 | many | CASSFRGEQYF
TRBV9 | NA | CASSVDHRANYGYTF
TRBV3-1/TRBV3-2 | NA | CASSQVAGATDTQYF
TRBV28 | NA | CASSRRDRDGYTF
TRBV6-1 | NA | CASSVLSGGAGDTQYF
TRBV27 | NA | CASSSGGGELFF
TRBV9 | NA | CASSPTGVNGYTF
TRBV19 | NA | CASSARGLSNQPQHF
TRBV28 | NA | CASFRGGAGANVLTF
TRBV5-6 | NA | CASSLGSGGTDTQYF
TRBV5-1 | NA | CASSSAGQGHYGYTF
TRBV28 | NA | CASTESDRGSEAFF
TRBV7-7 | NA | CASSSGLAGGATDTQYF
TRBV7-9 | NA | CASKAVTVNYGYTF
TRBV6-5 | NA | CASSYSAGEGNGYTF
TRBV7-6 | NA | CASSSTVGANEQFF
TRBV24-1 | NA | CATSAGDRDYGYTF
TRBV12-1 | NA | CASRIAGTGEEKLFF
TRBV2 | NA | CASSEALRGSYTF
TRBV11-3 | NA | CASSSGGATPQHF
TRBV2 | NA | CASRQWNYGYTF
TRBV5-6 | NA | CASSLEGVPGYTF
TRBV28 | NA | CASSNTGTGNTEAFF
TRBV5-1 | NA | CASSSSVNGYTF
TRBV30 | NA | CAWSVLEARTQYF
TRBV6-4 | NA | CASSDSKSVSYNEQFF
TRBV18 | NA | CASSPTRGTNTGELFF
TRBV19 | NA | CASSIVTGNTEAFF
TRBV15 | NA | CATSRPSGTGHEQYF
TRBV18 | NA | CASSSTPGLAGGTDTQYF
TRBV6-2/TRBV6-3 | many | CASSFGVATEAFF
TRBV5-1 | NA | CASSWGTGGYEQYF
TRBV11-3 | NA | CASSLDGGGPHYGYTF
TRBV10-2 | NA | CASSDRGGRVNTQYF
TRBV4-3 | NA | CASSQTSGGNTGELFF
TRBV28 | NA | CASSLGTGVNQPQHF
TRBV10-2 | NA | CASSRLRPSTDTQYF
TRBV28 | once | CASSLSTGHSNQPQHF
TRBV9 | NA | CASSDPRGYEQYF
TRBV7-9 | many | CASSRGESAVGYTF
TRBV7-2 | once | CASSFGGNTIYF
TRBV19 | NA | CASSIVGDGTKAEAFF
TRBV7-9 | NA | CASSLEQGIPYGYTF
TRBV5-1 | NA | CASSLGDANYGYTF
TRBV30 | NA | CAWMPRGWYQETQYF
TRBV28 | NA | CASSFRQGYEKLFF
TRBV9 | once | CASSVAVGARNYEQYF
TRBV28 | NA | CASSPFQETQYF
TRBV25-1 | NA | CASSGQPNSPLHF